This T cell receptor beta chain was recovered during a study of Ad26.COV2.S vaccination and SARS-CoV-2 variants. Sample treatment: roughly 18 received Ad26.COV2.S at low or high dose, single or two shots; about five received placebo; per-sample allocation not given. On day 63 after the first injection, vaccine and placebo recipients gave samples. Repertoires were generated with immunoSEQ multiplex PCR, while TCRdb's copy carries only in-frame clones and drops some. The sample has about 680,000 clones, 70% to 90% seen once; the top ten hold over 1.3%. V lost 2 bases to trimming and J lost 7 bases, with 11 bases between them. The CDR3 contains 14 residues. Germline V CDR1 and CDR2: MNHEY, SVGAGI.

The clonotype was recovered from a person between 18 and 59 years old who received the Ad26.COV2.S COVID-19 vaccine or a placebo. The sequences come from peripheral blood, collected in a trial of Ad26.COV2.S vaccine versus placebo. The V gene is TRBV6-5, the J gene TRBJ1-4; D remains ambiguous. The DNA for the CDR3 is TGTGCCAGCAGTTACGGCAGCCTGTCTGAAAAACTGTTTTTT. This sequence encodes CASSYGSLSEKLFF.